This T cell receptor (beta chain) was obtained from a study of early T cells in non-severe SARS-CoV-2 infection. The wider study: Bulk RNA from unsorted whole blood was sequenced; chains were unpaired. The study, taken as a whole, reports: A preference for anti-spike CD8 responses marked VDJdb matching, which missed private and CD4 specificities.

This clonotype was observed at least ten times. Antigen specificity is unknown. Germline is not matched at one junction end, which may reflect a read error. Attached unique molecular identifiers marked individual cDNA molecules. TCRdb fed the 5' RACE reads into MiXCR, producing one record per CDR3 protein. The sample lists approximately 39,000 distinct CDR3 sequences; less than 7.5% were seen once. The specimen comprised whole blood, sampled at baseline. The sequence was obtained from an adult who was a healthcare worker with PCR-confirmed SARS-CoV-2 infection or an uninfected control (not recorded which).

CDR3 DNA: TGTGCCAGCAGTTACGGGGGCGGGAGGGCCTACGATGAGCAGTTCTTC. Translation gives CASSYGGGRAYDEQFF. This chain joins TRBV6-5 and TRBJ2-1, with 9 bases matching TRBD2. The length of the CDR3 is 16 residues. Germline-derived CDR1 and CDR2 are MNHEY and SVGAGI.